What follows are 26 T cell receptor beta chains derived from one specimen sequenced in a study of shared clonotypes between healthy human individuals (dated by TCRdb to 2018 to 2021). Library prep was done by the immunoSEQ multiplex PCR assay. TCRdb obtained this table from immuneACCESS and retained in-frame rearrangements with V and J assigned. These tables miss some clones; where compared with another copy, unresolved V genes account for less than half of the shortfall, and the remainder is unexplained. A total of 190,000 or so clones appear in this sample, about 68% of them only once. Less than 11% of the sample goes to the ten largest clones. Sequencing was carried out using memory CD4+ T cells sorted from blood. The cell subset or site tag for this specimen amounts to: CD45RA-negative fraction. The receptor source for this set is a man aged 25 to 45 in good health.

The V and J genes are TRBV5-8 and TRBJ1-5, with unresolved D. The CDR3 is made up of 15 amino acids. Germline V gives CDR1 SGHTS, CDR2 YDEGEE. Trimming took off 2 bases at V and 1 base at J, with 10 bases between the two ends. The CDR3 loop is CASSFGVVSNQPQHF. DNA of the CDR3: TGTGCCAGCAGCTTTGGGGTAGTGAGCAATCAGCCCCAGCATTTT.

The genes are TRBV7-2 and TRBJ1-5, with 8 bases fitting TRBD1. CDR1 and CDR2 from the germline V gene are SGHTA and FQGNSA. V was clipped by 2 bases and J by 4 bases; unmatched bases: 4. This CDR3 comprises 15 residues. CDR3 sequence (DNA): TGTGCCAGCAGCTTATCTAGGACAGGGAATCAGCCCCAGCATTTT. It yields the protein CASSLSRTGNQPQHF.

This rearrangement joins TRBV6-1 to TRBJ2-5; the D is unclear. V was clipped by 2 bases and J by 6 bases, with 16 bases between them. The CDR3 extends over 15 amino acids. Germline loops: CDR1 MNHNS, CDR2 SASEGT. CDR3 region: CASSERLDAGQTQYF. The CDR3 bases are TGTGCCAGCAGTGAACGTCTCGACGCAGGTCAGACCCAGTACTTC.

This rearrangement joins TRBV18 to TRBJ2-2; TRBD2 agrees at 8 bases. The CDR3 length is 16 residues. Looked up from germline, CDR1 is KGHSH and CDR2 is LQKENI. V shed 0 bases and J 7 bases; nucleotides not matched to a gene: 7. CDR3 protein: CASSPPSGRDGGELFF. Here the CDR3 DNA reads TGTGCCAGCTCACCACCGAGCGGGAGAGACGGCGGGGAGCTGTTTTTT.

The chain uses TRBV27 and TRBJ1-1, with no clear D. Per germline, CDR1 MNHEY and CDR2 SMNVEV (reference sequence). V was cut by 2 bases and J by 4 bases, with 11 bases left in between. The CDR3 sequence is 14 residues long. This CDR3 reads CASSLTRRGTEAFF. The DNA of the CDR3 is TGTGCCAGCAGTTTAACCCGGAGAGGCACTGAAGCTTTCTTT.

The chain recombines TRBV19 with TRBJ1-2; the D gene is possibly TRBD1 (5 bases). The CDR3 consists of 13 residues. Germline CDR1 LNHDA, CDR2 SQIVND (reference sequence). V lost 5 bases to trimming and J lost 2 bases, with 9 bases between them. CDR3 loop: CASSETANYGYTF. CDR3 nucleotides: TGTGCCAGTAGTGAGACAGCCAACTATGGCTACACCTTC. Drawing the rest from reference TRBV19 and TRBJ1-2, the complete variable domain is DGGITQSPKYLFRKEGQNVTLSCEQNLNHDAMYWYRQDPGQGLRLIYYSQIVNDFQKGDIAEGYSVSREKKESFPLTVTSAQKNPTAFYLCASSETANYGYTFGSGTRLTVV.

As for this clone: Different DNA sequences within this sample yield the same CDR3. The chain recombines TRBV5-4 with TRBJ2-5, with D tentatively TRBD1 or TRBD2 (5 bases each). The CDR3 runs 13 residues. Trimming cost V 2 bases and J 3 bases, with 8 bases left between them. Germline-derived CDR1 and CDR2 are SGHNT and YYREEE (reference sequence). The chain's CDR3 is CASSLRGEETQYF. CDR3 nucleotide sequence: TGTGCCAGCAGCTTACGAGGGGAAGAGACCCAGTACTTC.

The chain joins TRBV5-6 to TRBJ1-2, with no clear D. The CDR3 runs 16 residues. In germline, CDR1 is SGHDT, CDR2 YYEEEE. Trimming removed 4 bases at V and 3 bases at J, with 19 bases between. The DNA of the CDR3 is TGTGCCAGCAGCCCTCCCGGGAGTGGTATTTACTATGGCTACACCTTC. It codes for CASSPPGSGIYYGYTF.

About this clone: The germline gene is not matched at one end of the junction; a read error may be the cause. This rearrangement joins TRBV5-1 to TRBJ2-5; D is ambiguous. From germline, CDR1 is SGHRS and CDR2 YFSETQ. The CDR3 has 17 amino acids. This CDR3 is CASSLDPKQFHQETQYF. CDR3 in DNA: TGCGCCAGCAGCTTGGATCCGAAACAGTTCCACCAGGAGACCCAGTACTTC.

CDR3 region: CASSSGQGIHEQYF. The CDR3 region has the DNA TGTGCCAGCAGTTCCGGACAGGGTATCCACGAGCAGTACTTC. This chain connects TRBV28 to TRBJ2-7; TRBD1 matches at 8 bases. The germline V gene encodes CDR1 MDHEN and CDR2 SYDVKM. The CDR3 is 14 residues long. V was pared by 4 bases and J by 5 bases, with 7 bases of the junction left unmatched.

This clone was found once. The rearrangement uses TRBV4-3 and TRBJ1-4; 7 bases align to TRBD1. The CDR3 length is 16 residues. Per the germline V gene, CDR1 is LGHNA and CDR2 is YSLEER. V lost 2 bases and J lost 8; bases outside the gene matches: 11. The CDR3 loop reads CASSQSDRASGEKLFF. CDR3 DNA sequence: TGCGCCAGCAGCCAATCCGACAGGGCAAGTGGCGAAAAACTGTTTTTT.

This clone was counted at least ten times. A junction boundary mismatches the germline segment, possibly from a read error. V and J are TRBV7-2 and TRBJ1-5, with D perhaps TRBD1 (5 bases). Germline CDR1 and CDR2: SGHTA and FQGNSA. CDR3 length equals 15 residues. The CDR3 spells CASSLGARENQPQHF. CDR3 DNA sequence: TGTGCCAGCAGTTTAGGGGCCAGGGAGAATCAGCCCCAGCATTTT.

Of note for this clone: Other DNA sequences in this specimen translate into the identical CDR3. The rearrangement uses TRBV18 and TRBJ2-1; a weak D match, TRBD2 (5 bases). The CDR3 has 14 amino acids. Trimming removed 5 bases from V and 3 bases from J, with 11 bases in between. Germline loops: CDR1 KGHSH, CDR2 LQKENI. CDR3: CASSEAGYYNEQFF. Here the CDR3 DNA reads TGTGCCAGCTCAGAGGCGGGTTACTACAATGAGCAGTTCTTC.

This clone was picked up a small number of times. The chain couples TRBV12-5 to TRBJ2-1; tentative D call: TRBD2 (6 bases). V was clipped by 4 bases and J by 0 bases, with 19 bases between them. Per the germline V gene, CDR1 is LGHNT and CDR2 is FRNRAP. The CDR3 runs 18 residues. Written as DNA, the CDR3 is TGTGCTAGTGGTTCCTCCCCCCTAGCGTCCAGCTCCTACAATGAGCAGTTCTTC. This encodes CASGSSPLASSSYNEQFF.

This rearrangement joins TRBV5-6 to TRBJ1-4, with no clear D. Germline V gene data show CDR1 as SGHDT and CDR2 as YYEEEE. V lost 2 bases and J 6 bases, leaving 14 bases between the germline ends. CDR3 length equals 15 residues. CDR3 protein: CASSFFLGGYEKLFF. The CDR3 nucleotides are TGTGCCAGCAGCTTCTTCCTTGGCGGCTATGAAAAACTGTTTTTT.

This clone was found many times. The chain combines TRBV11-2 with TRBJ2-7, with no clear D. V dropped 5 bases and J dropped 3 bases, with 5 bases sitting between them. CDR3 length: 11 residues. The germline V gene has CDR1 SGHAT and CDR2 FQNNGV. The CDR3 here is CASSRYYEQYF. The CDR3 DNA sequence: TGTGCCAGCAGCCGATACTACGAGCAGTACTTC. The whole variable domain, remainder taken from reference TRBV11-2 and TRBJ2-7, is EAGVAQSPRYKIIEKRQSVAFWCNPISGHATLYWYQQILGQGPKLLIQFQNNGVVDDSQLPKDRFSAERLKGVDSTLKIQPAKLEDSAVYLCASSRYYEQYFGPGTRLTVT.

The chain couples TRBV6-6 to TRBJ2-2, with TRBD2 matching 8 bases. In germline, CDR1 is MNHNY, CDR2 SVGAGI (reference sequence). This CDR3 comprises 16 residues. The J segment lost 5 bases and the V segment lost 0 bases, leaving 5 bases of the junction unmatched. Here the CDR3 DNA reads TGTGCCAGCAGTTACTCCGGCGGGAGGAGGACCGGGGAGCTGTTTTTT. Translating gives CASSYSGGRRTGELFF.

J is TRBJ2-7 and V is TRBV7-3; TRBD1 aligns across 8 bases. Trimming at V came to 2 bases and at J to 4 bases, leaving 10 bases not matched to a gene. Germline V gene data show CDR1 as SGHTA and CDR2 as FQGTGA. The length of the CDR3 is 16 residues. The CDR3 here is CASSLYKTGALYEQYF. CDR3 nucleotides: TGTGCCAGCAGCTTATATAAGACAGGGGCCCTTTACGAGCAGTACTTC.

The chain carries TRBV19 and TRBJ2-1, with 7 bases lining up with TRBD2. Per germline, CDR1 LNHDA and CDR2 SQIVND (reference sequence). Unmatched junction bases numbered 10, after V lost 5 bases and J lost 9 bases. There are 14 residues in the CDR3. The CDR3 nucleotides are TGTGCCAGTAGTTCATGGGGCGGGAGTAGTGAGCAGTTCTTC. Translating gives CASSSWGGSSEQFF.

J is TRBJ2-1 and V is TRBV29-1, with 8 bases matching TRBD2. This CDR3 has 15 amino acids. V trimming: 0 bases; J trimming: 2 bases; junction bases outside the gene matches: 3. Germline CDR1 SQVTM, CDR2 ANQGSEA. CDR3 nucleotide sequence: TGCAGCGTTGAAGATCCCGGGAGGGCCTACAATGAGCAGTTCTTC. It codes for CSVEDPGRAYNEQFF.

CDR3 nucleotides: TGTGCCAGCAGTCCAACCCCCCAGACGTCAGATACGCAGTATTTT. As protein: CASSPTPQTSDTQYF. The J gene is TRBJ2-3, the V gene TRBV14; the D is unclear. V was shortened by 6 bases and J by 4 bases, with 17 bases between the two germline ends. The V gene's germline CDR1 is SGHDN and CDR2 FVKESK. The CDR3 covers 15 residues.

This chain joins TRBV5-4 and TRBJ1-1; 8 positions agree with TRBD1. Germline CDR1 SGHNT, CDR2 YYREEE (reference sequence). V lost 4 bases and J lost 4; bases outside the gene matches: 15. The CDR3 has 17 residues. The CDR3 coding sequence is TGTGCCAGCAGCCTACAGGGGGGAGGGGCAAGAGGCACTGAAGCTTTCTTT. Its protein product is CASSLQGGGARGTEAFF.

The V and J genes are TRBV5-6 and TRBJ2-7; 10 bases fit TRBD2. V gave up 4 bases and J gave up 3 bases; unmatched junction bases: 4. This CDR3 has 14 residues. The germline CDR1 and CDR2 sequences are SGHDT and YYEEEE. The CDR3 protein is CASSPIAGGYEQYF. The CDR3 DNA reads as TGTGCCAGCAGCCCAATAGCGGGAGGCTACGAGCAGTACTTC. Full variable domain (missing parts from reference TRBV5-6 and TRBJ2-7): DAGVTQSPTHLIKTRGQQVTLRCSPKSGHDTVSWYQQALGQGPQFIFQYYEEEERQRGNFPDRFSGHQFPNYSSELNVNALLLGDSALYLCASSPIAGGYEQYFGPGTRLTVT.

Here the CDR3 DNA reads TGCGCCAGCAGTGAGTTTCGGCAGGGGTTAAGTGGCTACACCTTC. Amino acids: CASSEFRQGLSGYTF. This rearrangement joins TRBV10-1 to TRBJ1-2; possible D gene TRBD1, 6 bases. Germline V lookup: CDR1 WNHNN, CDR2 SYGVQD (reference sequence). CDR3 length: 15 residues. Between the trimmed V and J ends, which lost 1 base and 7 bases, there was a span of 16 bases.

This clone was recorded a few times. The V call is TRBV18, the J call TRBJ2-3, with TRBD2 as a possible D gene (6 bases). Trimming shortened V by 3 bases and J by 0 bases, and 10 bases separated the two germline ends. CDR3 length: 15 amino acids. Germline V lookup: CDR1 KGHSH, CDR2 LQKENI. For the CDR3, the DNA is TGTGCCAGCTCACCCCGGGACTTTAGCACAGATACGCAGTATTTT. It yields the protein CASSPRDFSTDTQYF.

The chain recombines TRBV4-1 with TRBJ1-4, with D possibly TRBD1 on 5 matching bases. V shed 5 bases and J shed 5 bases, with 24 bases lying between them. Per the germline V gene, CDR1 is MGHRA and CDR2 is YSYEKL. The length of the CDR3 is 18 residues. Here the CDR3 DNA reads TGCGCCAGCAGCTCACCCAGTCGACAGCCGCTTTCCAATGAAAAACTGTTTTTT. Translation: CASSSPSRQPLSNEKLFF.